This passage covers 22 T cell receptor beta chains from one sample sequenced in a study of CD8 T cells in Susac syndrome. The authors reverse transcribed roughly 0.5 to 1 ug RNA with random hexamers. TCRdb reprocessed the immunoSEQ multiplex PCR reads with MiXCR, giving one entry per CDR3 protein. The sample consists of 85,000 to 130,000 distinct CDR3 sequences, roughly 95% of them appearing once. Sequencing was carried out using CD8+ T cells from PBMCs. Receptor source: a human donor with Susac syndrome.

The sample holds one count of this clonotype. The CDR3 DNA sequence: TGTGCCACCTCCAGCTCCTACAATGAGCAGTTCTTC. This translates into CATSSSYNEQFF. V is TRBV24-1 and J is TRBJ2-1; D is uncertain. The CDR3 consists of 12 residues. CDR1 and CDR2 from the germline V gene are KGHDR and SFDVKD. Trimming pared 9 bases from V and 0 bases from J, leaving 5 bases between.

Details on this clonotype: The limits of the CDR3 on the DNA are not certain, so only TCRdb's listed CDR3 is given. This chain links TRBV9 with TRBJ1-2. The CDR3 extends over 13 residues, inclusive of both ends. Germline CDR1 and CDR2: SGDLS and YYNGEE. CDR3 in amino acids: CASSVLGTGGYTF.

J is TRBJ2-6 and V is TRBV9; unclear D gene. The length of the CDR3 is 14 residues. Germline CDR1 is SGDLS and CDR2 is YYNGEE. V was clipped by 2 bases and J by 3 bases, with 6 bases between them. This CDR3 reads CASSVGVGANVLTF. The DNA for the CDR3 is TGTGCCAGCAGCGTTGGGGTTGGGGCCAACGTCCTGACTTTC.

This rearrangement joins TRBV12-5 to TRBJ2-3, with 7 bases identical to TRBD2. The CDR3 runs to 15 residues. Trimming took 2 bases from V and 6 from J; bases not matched to a gene: 8. Germline V CDR1 and CDR2: LGHNT, FRNRAP. CDR3 region: CASGLLGGGRDTQYF. The CDR3 region has the DNA TGTGCTAGTGGTTTGTTAGGCGGGGGACGGGATACGCAGTATTTT.

This clonotype was seen a handful of times. The chain links TRBV20-1 to TRBJ2-7, with 9 bases lining up with TRBD1. The CDR3 is 13 residues long. Germline CDR1 DFQATT, CDR2 SNEGSKA (reference sequence). V trimming: 5 bases; J trimming: 0 bases; junction bases outside the gene matches: 2. CDR3 DNA: TGCAGTGCTCGGACAGGGGACTCCTACGAGCAGTACTTC. Translated: CSARTGDSYEQYF.

The rearrangement links TRBV7-9 to TRBJ2-2; D call uncertain. This CDR3 spans 16 amino acids. Trimming cost V 1 base and J 7 bases, with 16 bases left between them. Germline CDR1 reads SEHNR; CDR2 reads FQNEAQ (reference sequence). DNA of the CDR3: TGTGCCAGCAGCTTAGAAGGGCGGCTTGACGACGGGGAGCTGTTTTTT. Protein sequence: CASSLEGRLDDGELFF.

This chain connects TRBV27 to TRBJ2-7; no reliable D call. CDR1 is MNHEY, CDR2 SMNVEV, per germline (reference sequence). The CDR3 is 14 residues long. Trimming pared 2 bases from V and 0 bases from J, leaving 8 bases between. This CDR3 is CASSLAKISYEQYF. The DNA for the CDR3 is TGTGCCAGCAGTTTAGCCAAAATCTCCTACGAGCAGTACTTC.

The genes are TRBV9 and TRBJ2-1; 9 bases agree with TRBD1. Germline CDR1 and CDR2: SGDLS and YYNGEE. CDR3 length: 14 amino acids. With V trimmed by 3 bases and J by 9 bases, 7 bases remained unmatched. This CDR3 is CASSEGGTGSEQFF. DNA for the CDR3: TGTGCCAGCAGCGAGGGGGGGACAGGGAGTGAGCAGTTCTTC.

The chain uses TRBV12-3 or TRBV12-4 and TRBJ2-7; 13 bases fit TRBD2. This CDR3 comprises 16 residues. V trimming: 6 bases; J trimming: 2 bases; junction bases outside the gene matches: 7. The chain's CDR3 is CASSPGTSGATYEQYF. CDR3 sequence (DNA): TGTGCCAGCAGCCCAGGGACTAGCGGGGCGACCTACGAGCAGTACTTC.

V and J are TRBV6-1 and TRBJ1-2; no clear D gene. CDR3 length: 15 amino acids. Trimming shortened V by 1 base and J by 4 bases, and 13 bases separated the two germline ends. The V gene's germline CDR1 is MNHNS and CDR2 SASEGT. This CDR3 reads CASSEDGRDGYGYTF. The CDR3 DNA sequence: TGTGCCAGCAGTGAAGATGGAAGGGATGGCTATGGCTACACCTTC.

The chain links TRBV5-4 to TRBJ2-2; D is possibly TRBD2 (7 bases). From germline, CDR1 is SGHNT and CDR2 YYREEE (reference sequence). Trimming pared 3 bases from V and 4 bases from J, leaving 13 bases between. This CDR3 is 15 amino acids long. The CDR3 protein is CASSSAGAGTGELFF. In DNA form, the CDR3 reads TGTGCCAGCAGCTCCGCGGGGGCTGGCACCGGGGAGCTGTTTTTT. Filled out from reference TRBV5-4 and TRBJ2-2, the complete variable domain reads ETGVTQSPTHLIKTRGQQVTLRCSSQSGHNTVSWYQQALGQGPQFIFQYYREEENGRGNFPPRFSGLQFPNYSSELNVNALELDDSALYLCASSSAGAGTGELFFGEGSRLTVL.

The chain employs TRBV7-8 and TRBJ2-7; 11 bases match TRBD1. J lost 5 bases, V lost 5 bases, and 8 bases had no gene match. Germline-derived CDR1 and CDR2 are SGHVS and FQNEAQ. CDR3 length: 15 amino acids. CDR3 sequence (DNA): TGTGCCAGCAGCCCGGGGACAGGGGGAATCCACGAGCAGTACTTC. This codes for CASSPGTGGIHEQYF.

This rearrangement joins TRBV4-1 to TRBJ1-5, with 8 bases lining up with TRBD1. With 1 base clipped from V and 3 bases from J, the junction kept 11 bases outside the gene matches. Germline values: CDR1 MGHRA, CDR2 YSYEKL. The CDR3 sequence is 18 residues long. The CDR3 is CASSQAPPDRAPNQPQHF. CDR3 coding DNA: TGCGCCAGCAGCCAAGCCCCTCCGGACAGGGCACCCAATCAGCCCCAGCATTTT.

The J gene is TRBJ2-7, the V gene TRBV12-5, with no clear D. This CDR3 is 14 amino acids long. V was cut by 2 bases and J by 0 bases, with 8 bases left in between. Looked up from germline, CDR1 is LGHNT and CDR2 is FRNRAP. CDR3 amino acids: CASGLHGVSYEQYF. CDR3 DNA: TGTGCTAGTGGTTTGCATGGGGTCTCCTACGAGCAGTACTTC.

The chain uses TRBV20-1 and TRBJ1-6; 7 nucleotides line up with TRBD1. The length of the CDR3 is 16 residues. Germline V CDR1 and CDR2: DFQATT, SNEGSKA (reference sequence). V shed 6 bases and J 0 bases; nucleotides not matched to a gene: 8. The CDR3 coding sequence is TGCAGTGCACCTGACAGGGAAAGCTCCTATAATTCACCCCTCCACTTT. This sequence encodes CSAPDRESSYNSPLHF.

The chain couples TRBV12-3 or TRBV12-4 to TRBJ1-4; D may be TRBD1 (6 bases). The CDR3 is 14 amino acids. With 4 bases removed from V and 7 bases from J, the gap between germline ends came to 13 bases. The CDR3 loop reads CASSSTRTVEKLFF. In nucleotides, the CDR3 is TGTGCCAGCAGTTCCACCCGGACAGTTGAAAAACTGTTTTTT.

This clonotype has just one count. CDR3 sequence reads: CASSPGPGPETQYF. The CDR3 DNA sequence: TGTGCCAGCAGCCCTGGACCGGGCCCGGAGACCCAGTACTTC. The chain combines TRBV7-2 with TRBJ2-5, with no clear D. From germline, CDR1 is SGHTA and CDR2 FQGNSA. V was clipped by 5 bases and J by 5 bases, with 15 bases between them. The CDR3 is 14 residues long.

The CDR3 DNA reads as TGCGCCAGCAGTCAATTACTGGGACTAGCGGGGGCTACCCCCTACAATGAGCAGTTCTTC. It yields the protein CASSQLLGLAGATPYNEQFF. The genes are TRBV23-1 and TRBJ2-1, with 14 bases matching TRBD2. TRBV23-1 counts as an open reading frame of uncertain function. V lost 1 base to trimming and J lost 2 bases; unmatched junction nucleotides: 10. The CDR3 is 20 residues long.

The chain has TRBV20-1 and TRBJ1-1; no clear D. This CDR3 has 11 residues. Trimming stripped 3 bases from V and 3 bases from J, with 5 bases between. In germline, CDR1 is DFQATT, CDR2 SNEGSKA (reference sequence). CDR3 amino acids: CSASPYTEAFF. As DNA, the CDR3 is TGCAGTGCTAGCCCCTACACTGAAGCTTTCTTT.

CDR3: CASSQDVWQPQHF. The CDR3 nucleotides are TGCGCCAGCAGCCAAGATGTTTGGCAGCCCCAGCATTTT. This chain links TRBV4-1 with TRBJ1-5; D call uncertain. Per germline, CDR1 MGHRA and CDR2 YSYEKL. The V end was cut by 0 bases, the J end by 7 bases, with 7 bases between. This CDR3 comprises 13 residues.

The V call is TRBV20-1, the J call TRBJ1-2; 7 bases agree with TRBD1. This CDR3 is built from 12 residues. V trimming: 5 bases; J trimming: 4 bases; junction bases outside the gene matches: 4. From germline, CDR1 is DFQATT and CDR2 SNEGSKA (reference sequence). For the CDR3, the DNA is TGCAGTGCTTCCGACAGGGCCTATGGCTACACCTTC. Translating gives CSASDRAYGYTF.

The chain links TRBV14 to TRBJ2-6, with D unresolved. CDR3 length: 13 residues. Germline CDR1 reads SGHDN; CDR2 reads FVKESK. The ends were cut back, 1 base at V and 6 bases at J, with 4 bases in the middle. The CDR3 nucleotides read TGTGCCAGCAGCCAAGGGGTGGCCAACGTCCTGACTTTC. It codes for CASSQGVANVLTF.